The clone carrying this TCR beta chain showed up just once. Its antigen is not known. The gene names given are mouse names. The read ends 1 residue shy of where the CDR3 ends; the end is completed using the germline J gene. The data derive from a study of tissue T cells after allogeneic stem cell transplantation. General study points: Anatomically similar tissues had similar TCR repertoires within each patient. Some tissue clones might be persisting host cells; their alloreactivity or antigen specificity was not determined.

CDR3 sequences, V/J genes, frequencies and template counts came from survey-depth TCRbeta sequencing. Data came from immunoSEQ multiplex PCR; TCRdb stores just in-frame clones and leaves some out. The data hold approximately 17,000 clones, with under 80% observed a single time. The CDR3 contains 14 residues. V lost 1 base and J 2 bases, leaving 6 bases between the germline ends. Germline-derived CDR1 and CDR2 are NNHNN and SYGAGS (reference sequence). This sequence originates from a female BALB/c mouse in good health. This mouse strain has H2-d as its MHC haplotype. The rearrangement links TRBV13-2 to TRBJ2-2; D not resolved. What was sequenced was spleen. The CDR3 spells CASGDRENTGQLYF. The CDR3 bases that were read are TGTGCCAGCGGTGATCGGGAGAACACCGGGCAGCTCTAC.